This is a list of T cell receptor beta chains from one sample in a study of identical twins. In TCRdb, the 5' RACE reads were re-called with MiXCR into one record per CDR3 protein. The table records 210,000 or so distinct CDR3 sequences, more than 15% of them present only once. The data were also submitted as part of a second study, on T cells expressing NK-cell markers.

The specimen sequenced was CD8+ T cells sorted from blood. The receptors were gathered from a young woman in good health. CDR3s include the opening cysteine and the closing phenylalanine or tryptophan. D genes are given only for firm matches. The size of a clone is reported for some rows only, either as once, few or many, or as a class for expanded clones.

TRBJ2-3 | once | TRBV3-1 | TRBD2 | TGTGCCACCAGGACTATAGCGGGGGGCAGGGATACGCAGTATTTT | CATRTIAGGRDTQYF
TRBJ2-1 | NA | TRBV6-2/TRBV6-3 | TRBD1 | TGTGCCAGCAGTTGGGGACAGGCCCTGAATGAGCAGTTCTTC | CASSWGQALNEQFF
TRBJ1-3 | NA | TRBV10-3 | NA | TGTGCCATCAGTGAGTCTGGGCAGTACGAACGTGGAAACACCATATATTTT | CAISESGQYERGNTIYF
TRBJ2-1 | few | TRBV10-3 | NA | TGTGCCATCAGTGTAGTGAAGAATGAGCAGTTCTTC | CAISVVKNEQFF
TRBJ2-7 | few | TRBV20-1 | TRBD2 | TGCAGTGCTAGGCCTAGCGGGGGGGCCACTATCCACGAGCAGTACTTC | CSARPSGGATIHEQYF
TRBJ1-1 | many | TRBV10-1 | NA | TGCGCCAGCAGCAGGGACACCTCGAACACTGAAGCTTTCTTT | CASSRDTSNTEAFF
TRBJ2-7 | few | TRBV3-1 | TRBD2 | TGTGCCAGCAGCCACGCGGGAGTGGACGAGCAGTACTTC | CASSHAGVDEQYF
TRBJ1-2 | many | TRBV12-3/TRBV12-4 | NA | TGTGCCAGCAGTTACGGGACGGTTTTCTATGGCTACACCTTC | CASSYGTVFYGYTF
TRBJ2-7 | many | TRBV7-9 | NA | TGTGCCAGCAGCTCCTCTTTAACCCCCGGCGAGCAGTACTTC | CASSSSLTPGEQYF
TRBJ1-5 | many | TRBV12-3/TRBV12-4 | NA | TGTGCCAGTAACCGGGACTACAATCAGCCCCAGCATTTT | CASNRDYNQPQHF
TRBJ2-3 | NA | TRBV30 | NA | TGTGCCTGGAGCGCCGTGGGAGATACGCAGTATTTT | CAWSAVGDTQYF
TRBJ2-5 | NA | TRBV7-6 | NA | TGTGCCAGCAGTCGACCCTTCCGGACCCAGTACTTC | CASSRPFRTQYF
TRBJ2-1 | NA | TRBV28 | NA | TGTGCCAGCAGTTTATCACGTGAGCAGTTCTTC | CASSLSREQFF
TRBJ1-1 | few | TRBV2 | NA | TGTGCCAGCGGCCGGGGGGGGAACACTGAAGCTTTCTTT | CASGRGGNTEAFF
TRBJ2-6 | few | TRBV9 | TRBD1 | TGTGCCAGCGCCCTCAGGGGGACTGGGGCCAACGTCCTGACTTTC | CASALRGTGANVLTF
TRBJ2-7 | NA | TRBV5-1 | NA | TGCGCCAGCAGCTTGAGGGTGGAGTATGTCGAGCAGTACTTC | CASSLRVEYVEQYF
TRBJ2-1 | NA | TRBV7-2 | NA | TGTGCCAGCGGCTTATTAGTTAGCGGCAATGGGGGCAATGAGCAGTTCTTC | CASGLLVSGNGGNEQFF
TRBJ2-1 | NA | TRBV11-3 | NA | TGTGCCAGCAGCCGGGGGACGGCTTCCAATGAGCAGTTCTTC | CASSRGTASNEQFF